The sequence of this T cell receptor beta chain was determined in a study of blood T cells in healthy people across ages. Findings and caveats of the study: It was held that the diversity estimates obtained from one million T cells were underestimates. Unknown CMV status may confound age-related changes in expanded clones.

Alongside a J-beta primer mix, a sample-barcoded 5' primer served in a second PCR lasting about 7 to 12 cycles. TCRdb recomputed calls from the 5' RACE reads with MiXCR, one row per CDR3 protein. The data contain about 1,600,000 distinct CDR3 sequences, around two fifths of them seen just once; the ten biggest clones take up 7.9%. V lost 5 bases to trimming and J lost 0 bases, with 14 bases between them. Germline CDR1 reads SGHTA; CDR2 reads FQGNSA. The CDR3 totals 15 residues. This clonotype has just a few counts. The target antigen is unknown. J is TRBJ2-7 and V is TRBV7-2; D gene unclear. The specimen was blood. This TCR was sampled from a woman aged 18-29 years in good health. The CDR3 bases are TGTGCCAGCAGCCTCTCCTCAGCGAGCTCCTACGAGCAGTACTTC. It is translated as CASSLSSASSYEQYF.